Below, one T cell receptor beta chain is given with its context. The antigen is unknown. These data are taken from a study of OX40 agonist ivuxolimab in advanced cancers. Background on the study: Patients were treated with ivuxolimab, an agonistic anti-OX40 (CD134) antibody. Treatment received earlier with anti-PD-1, anti-PD-L1 or anti-CTLA-4 agents was allowed, and roughly 40% had some.

Study-wide points: Not determined was the antigen specificity of the expanded peripheral T cells. In CD8+ T cells, expanded clones were on average more numerous than in CD4+.

The CDR3 is made up of 12 amino acids. The ends were cut back, 10 bases at V and 1 base at J, with 10 bases in the middle. The germline gives CDR1 SNHLY, CDR2 FYNNEI. The table came from immunoSEQ multiplex PCR; TCRdb's copy has only in-frame clones and leaves some out. The sample gives roughly 67,000 clones, around 90% of which show up once; roughly a tenth is in the top ten. This sequence was found in an adult with an advanced solid tumor such as melanoma, head and neck, liver or kidney cancer. The source was CD4+ or CD8+ T cells sorted from blood, collected in a trial of the OX40 agonist ivuxolimab. The rearrangement joins TRBV2 to TRBJ1-1; D remains unclear. In DNA form, the CDR3 reads TGTGCCATCACGGCAGAGAACACTGAAGCTTTCTTT. Translated, it gives CAITAENTEAFF.